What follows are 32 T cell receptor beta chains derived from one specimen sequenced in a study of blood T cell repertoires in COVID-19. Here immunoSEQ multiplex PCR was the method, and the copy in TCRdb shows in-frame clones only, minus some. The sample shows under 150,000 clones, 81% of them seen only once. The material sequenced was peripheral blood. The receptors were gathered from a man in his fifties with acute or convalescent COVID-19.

CDR3 residues: CASSLRGGGDHNEQFF. CDR3 nucleotides: TGTGCCAGCAGCCTTCGTGGCGGGGGGGATCACAATGAGCAGTTCTTC. This chain connects TRBV14 to TRBJ2-1; 9 bases match TRBD2. Germline loops: CDR1 SGHDN, CDR2 FVKESK. V shed 4 bases and J 5 bases; nucleotides not matched to a gene: 9. The CDR3 is 16 amino acids.

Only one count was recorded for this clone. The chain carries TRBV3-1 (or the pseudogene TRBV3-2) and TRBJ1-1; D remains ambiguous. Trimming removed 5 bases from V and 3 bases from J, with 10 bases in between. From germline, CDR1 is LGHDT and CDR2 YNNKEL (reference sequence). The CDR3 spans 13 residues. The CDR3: CASSGDTYTEAFF. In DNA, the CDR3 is TGTGCCAGCAGCGGTGACACGTACACTGAAGCTTTCTTT.

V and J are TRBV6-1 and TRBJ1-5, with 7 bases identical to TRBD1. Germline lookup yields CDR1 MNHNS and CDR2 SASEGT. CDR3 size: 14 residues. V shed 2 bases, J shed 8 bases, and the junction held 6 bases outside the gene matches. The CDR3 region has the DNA TGTGCCAGCAGTGAATTCGGACAGGAGGAGCCCCAGCATTTT. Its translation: CASSEFGQEEPQHF.

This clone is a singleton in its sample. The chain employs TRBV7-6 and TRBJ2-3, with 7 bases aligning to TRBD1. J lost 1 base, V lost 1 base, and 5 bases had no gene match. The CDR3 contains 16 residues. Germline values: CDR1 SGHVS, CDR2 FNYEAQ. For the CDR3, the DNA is TGTGCCAGCAGCTTAGGCCGGGGACAGCGCACAGATACGCAGTATTTT. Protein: CASSLGRGQRTDTQYF.

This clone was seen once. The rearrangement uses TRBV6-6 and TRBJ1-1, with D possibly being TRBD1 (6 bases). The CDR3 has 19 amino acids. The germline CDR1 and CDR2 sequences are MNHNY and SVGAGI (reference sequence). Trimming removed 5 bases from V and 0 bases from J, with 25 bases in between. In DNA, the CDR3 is TGTGCCAGCAGTCATTGGCCCCCTCTAAGGGACAAAATGAACACTGAAGCTTTCTTT. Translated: CASSHWPPLRDKMNTEAFF.

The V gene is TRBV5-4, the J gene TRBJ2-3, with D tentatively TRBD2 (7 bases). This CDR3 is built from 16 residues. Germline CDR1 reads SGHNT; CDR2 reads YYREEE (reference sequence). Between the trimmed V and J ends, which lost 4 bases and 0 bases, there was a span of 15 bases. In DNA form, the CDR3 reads TGTGCCAGCAGCGGGGGGGGCAGGTTTAGCACAGATACGCAGTATTTT. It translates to CASSGGGRFSTDTQYF.

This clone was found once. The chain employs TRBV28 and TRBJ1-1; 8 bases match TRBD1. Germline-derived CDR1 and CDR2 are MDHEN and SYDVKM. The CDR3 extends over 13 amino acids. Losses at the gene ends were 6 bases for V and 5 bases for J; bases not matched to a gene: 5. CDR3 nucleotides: TGTGCCAGCAGGTGGACAGGGCAAACTGAAGCTTTCTTT. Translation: CASRWTGQTEAFF. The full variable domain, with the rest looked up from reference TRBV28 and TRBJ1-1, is DVKVTQSSRYLVKRTGEKVFLECVQDMDHENMFWYRQDPGLGLRLIYFSYDVKMKEKGDIPEGYSVSREKKERFSLILESASTNQTSMYLCASRWTGQTEAFFGQGTRLTVV.

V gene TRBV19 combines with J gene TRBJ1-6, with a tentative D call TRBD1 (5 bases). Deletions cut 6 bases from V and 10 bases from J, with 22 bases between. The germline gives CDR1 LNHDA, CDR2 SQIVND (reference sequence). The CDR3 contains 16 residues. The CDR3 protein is CASSPQGTADGSPLHF. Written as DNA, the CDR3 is TGTGCCAGTAGCCCCCAGGGTACGGCGGATGGATCACCCCTCCACTTT.

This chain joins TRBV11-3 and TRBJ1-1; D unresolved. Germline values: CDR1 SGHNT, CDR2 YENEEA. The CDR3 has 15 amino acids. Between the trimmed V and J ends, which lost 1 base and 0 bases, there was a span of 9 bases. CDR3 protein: CASSLGGPVNTEAFF. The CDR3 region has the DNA TGTGCCAGCAGCTTAGGTGGGCCGGTGAACACTGAAGCTTTCTTT.

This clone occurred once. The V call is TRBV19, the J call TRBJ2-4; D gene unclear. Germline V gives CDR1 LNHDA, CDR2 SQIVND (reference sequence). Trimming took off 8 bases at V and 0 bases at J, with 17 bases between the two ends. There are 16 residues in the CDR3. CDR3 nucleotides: TGTGCCAGTTCCCTGAGGCAGCTCAGAGCCAAAAACATTCAGTACTTC. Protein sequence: CASSLRQLRAKNIQYF.

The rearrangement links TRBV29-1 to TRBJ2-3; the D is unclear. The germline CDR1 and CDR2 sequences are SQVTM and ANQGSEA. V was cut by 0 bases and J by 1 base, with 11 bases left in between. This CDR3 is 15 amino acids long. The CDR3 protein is CSVEEARSGTDTQYF. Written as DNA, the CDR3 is TGCAGCGTTGAAGAGGCGAGGTCAGGCACAGATACGCAGTATTTT.

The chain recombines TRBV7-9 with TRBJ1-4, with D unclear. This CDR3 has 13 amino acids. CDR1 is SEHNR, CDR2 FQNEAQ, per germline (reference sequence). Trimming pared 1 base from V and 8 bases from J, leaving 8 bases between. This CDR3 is CASSLGEREKLFF. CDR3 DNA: TGTGCCAGCAGCTTAGGCGAGAGAGAAAAACTGTTTTTT. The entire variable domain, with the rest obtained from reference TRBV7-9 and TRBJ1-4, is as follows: DTGVSQNPRHKITKRGQNVTFRCDPISEHNRLYWYRQTLGQGPEFLTYFQNEAQLEKSRLLSDRFSAERPKGSFSTLEIQRTEQGDSAMYLCASSLGEREKLFFGSGTQLSVL.

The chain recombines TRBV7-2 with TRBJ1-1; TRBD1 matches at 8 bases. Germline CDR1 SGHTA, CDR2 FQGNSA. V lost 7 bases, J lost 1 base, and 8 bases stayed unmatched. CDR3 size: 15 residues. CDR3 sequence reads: CASIPAGTGNTEAFF. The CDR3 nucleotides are TGTGCCAGCATCCCGGCCGGGACAGGGAACACTGAAGCTTTCTTT. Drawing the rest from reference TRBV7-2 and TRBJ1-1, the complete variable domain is GAGVSQSPSNKVTEKGKDVELRCDPISGHTALYWYRQSLGQGLEFLIYFQGNSAPDKSGLPSDRFSAERTGGSVSTLTIQRTQQEDSAVYLCASIPAGTGNTEAFFGQGTRLTVV.

As DNA, the CDR3 is TGTGCCAGCAGTTATTCCCGGGACAGGCAAACTGAAGCTTTCTTT. Amino acid sequence: CASSYSRDRQTEAFF. This chain uses TRBV6-5 with TRBJ1-1; the match to TRBD1 covers 8 bases. The CDR3 runs to 15 residues. Germline CDR1 MNHEY, CDR2 SVGAGI. The V segment lost 3 bases and the J segment 5 bases; nucleotides outside the gene matches: 8.

Written as DNA, the CDR3 is TGCGCCAGCAGCTTGTGGGCAGTGAACACTGAAGCTTTCTTT. It is translated as CASSLWAVNTEAFF. The V call is TRBV5-1, the J call TRBJ1-1; D not certain. Germline CDR1 reads SGHRS; CDR2 reads YFSETQ. The CDR3 length is 14 residues. Trimming pared 1 base from V and 0 bases from J, leaving 7 bases between.

CDR3 nucleotide sequence: TGCGCCAGCAGCTTGAGATACAGGGCAGGTAACTATGGCTACACCTTC. This codes for CASSLRYRAGNYGYTF. J is TRBJ1-2 and V is TRBV5-1, with a tentative D call TRBD1 (6 bases). CDR1 and CDR2 (germline): SGHRS, YFSETQ. The CDR3 is 16 residues long. V shed 1 base and J shed 1 base, with 14 bases lying between them. Full variable domain (rest looked up from reference TRBV5-1 and TRBJ1-2): KAGVTQTPRYLIKTRGQQVTLSCSPISGHRSVSWYQQTPGQGLQFLFEYFSETQRNKGNFPGRFSGRQFSNSRSEMNVSTLELGDSALYLCASSLRYRAGNYGYTFGSGTRLTVV.

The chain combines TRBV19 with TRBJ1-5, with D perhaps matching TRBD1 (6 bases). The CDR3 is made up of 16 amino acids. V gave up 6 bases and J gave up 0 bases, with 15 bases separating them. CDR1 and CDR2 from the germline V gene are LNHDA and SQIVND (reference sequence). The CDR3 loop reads CASRRKGENSNQPQHF. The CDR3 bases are TGTGCCAGTAGACGGAAGGGGGAAAATAGCAATCAGCCCCAGCATTTT.

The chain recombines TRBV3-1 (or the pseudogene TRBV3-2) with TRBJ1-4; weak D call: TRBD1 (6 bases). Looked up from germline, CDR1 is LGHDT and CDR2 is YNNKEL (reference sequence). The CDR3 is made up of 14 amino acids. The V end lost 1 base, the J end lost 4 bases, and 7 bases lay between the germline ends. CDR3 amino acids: CASSQGGGNEKLFF. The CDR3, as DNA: TGTGCCAGCAGCCAAGGAGGGGGTAATGAAAAACTGTTTTTT.

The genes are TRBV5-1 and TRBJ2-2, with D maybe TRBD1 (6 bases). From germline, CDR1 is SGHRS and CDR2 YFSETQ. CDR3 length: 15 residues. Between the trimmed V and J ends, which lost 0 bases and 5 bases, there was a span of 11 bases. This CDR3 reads CASSLEAGETGELFF. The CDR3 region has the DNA TGCGCCAGCAGCTTGGAAGCAGGGGAAACCGGGGAGCTGTTTTTT.

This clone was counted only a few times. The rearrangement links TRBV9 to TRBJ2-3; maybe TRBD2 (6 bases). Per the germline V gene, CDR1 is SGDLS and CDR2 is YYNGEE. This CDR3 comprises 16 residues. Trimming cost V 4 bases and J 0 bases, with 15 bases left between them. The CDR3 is CASSTTGTPSTDTQYF. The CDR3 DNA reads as TGTGCCAGCAGCACCACCGGGACTCCGAGCACAGATACGCAGTATTTT.

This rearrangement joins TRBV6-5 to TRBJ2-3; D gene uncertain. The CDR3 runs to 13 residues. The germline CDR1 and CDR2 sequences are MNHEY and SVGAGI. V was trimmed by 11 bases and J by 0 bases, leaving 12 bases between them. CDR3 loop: CASKHPSTDTQYF. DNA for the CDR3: TGTGCCTCCAAACATCCTAGCACAGATACGCAGTATTTT.

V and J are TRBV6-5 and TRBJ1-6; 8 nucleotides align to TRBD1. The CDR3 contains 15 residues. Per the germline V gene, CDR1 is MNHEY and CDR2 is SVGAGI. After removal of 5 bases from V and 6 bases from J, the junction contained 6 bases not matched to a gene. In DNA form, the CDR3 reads TGTGCCAGCAGTAGGACAGGGAGGAGTAATTCACCCCTCCACTTT. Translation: CASSRTGRSNSPLHF.

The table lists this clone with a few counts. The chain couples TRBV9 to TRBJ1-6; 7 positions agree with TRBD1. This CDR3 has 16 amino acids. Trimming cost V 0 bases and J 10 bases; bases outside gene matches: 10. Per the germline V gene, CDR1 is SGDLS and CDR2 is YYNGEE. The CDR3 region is CASSVDDRAPYSPLHF. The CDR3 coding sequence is TGTGCCAGCAGCGTAGACGACAGGGCTCCGTACTCACCCCTCCACTTT.

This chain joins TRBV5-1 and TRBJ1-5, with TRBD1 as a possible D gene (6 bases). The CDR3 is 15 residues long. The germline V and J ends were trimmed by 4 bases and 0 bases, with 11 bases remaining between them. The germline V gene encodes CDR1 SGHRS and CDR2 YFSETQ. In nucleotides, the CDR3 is TGCGCCAGCAGCCCGAGAGGGGGTAGCAATCAGCCCCAGCATTTT. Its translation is CASSPRGGSNQPQHF.

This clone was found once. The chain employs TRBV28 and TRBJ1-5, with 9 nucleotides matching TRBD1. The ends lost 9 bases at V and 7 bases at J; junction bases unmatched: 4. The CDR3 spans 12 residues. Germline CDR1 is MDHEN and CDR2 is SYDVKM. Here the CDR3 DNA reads TGTGCCAGGGGACAGGGCGGACAGCCCCAGCATTTT. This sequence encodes CARGQGGQPQHF.

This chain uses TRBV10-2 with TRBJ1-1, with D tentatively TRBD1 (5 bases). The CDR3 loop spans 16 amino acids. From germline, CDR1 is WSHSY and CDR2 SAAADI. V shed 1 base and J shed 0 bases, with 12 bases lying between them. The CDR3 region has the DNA TGCGCCAGCAGTGAGTTACCGCAGGGTATGAACACTGAAGCTTTCTTT. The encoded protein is CASSELPQGMNTEAFF.

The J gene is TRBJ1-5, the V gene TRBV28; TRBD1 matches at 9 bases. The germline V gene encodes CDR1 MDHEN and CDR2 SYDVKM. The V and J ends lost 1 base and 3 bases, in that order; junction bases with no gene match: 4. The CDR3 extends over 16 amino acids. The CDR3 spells CASSLSGQGINQPQHF. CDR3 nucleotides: TGTGCCAGCAGTTTATCGGGACAGGGAATCAATCAGCCCCAGCATTTT.

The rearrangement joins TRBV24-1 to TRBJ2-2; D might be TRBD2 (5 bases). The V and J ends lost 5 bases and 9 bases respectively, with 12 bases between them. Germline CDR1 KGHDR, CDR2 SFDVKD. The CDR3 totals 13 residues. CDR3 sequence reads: CATSGTGSRELFF. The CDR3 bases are TGTGCCACCAGTGGTACGGGGTCCCGGGAGCTGTTTTTT.

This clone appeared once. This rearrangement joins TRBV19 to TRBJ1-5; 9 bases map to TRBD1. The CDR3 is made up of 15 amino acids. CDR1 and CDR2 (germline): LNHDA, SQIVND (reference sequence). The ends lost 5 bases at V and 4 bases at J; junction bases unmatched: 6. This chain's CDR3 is CASSLDRGGNQPQHF. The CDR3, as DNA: TGTGCCAGTAGTTTGGACAGGGGAGGAAATCAGCCCCAGCATTTT.

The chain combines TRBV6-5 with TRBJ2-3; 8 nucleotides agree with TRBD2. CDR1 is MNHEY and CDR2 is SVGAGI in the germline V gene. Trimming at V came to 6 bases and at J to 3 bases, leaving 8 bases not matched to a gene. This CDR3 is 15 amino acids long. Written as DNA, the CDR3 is TGTGCCAGCAGATCCGGGGGGGCGGGGACAGATACGCAGTATTTT. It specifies CASRSGGAGTDTQYF.

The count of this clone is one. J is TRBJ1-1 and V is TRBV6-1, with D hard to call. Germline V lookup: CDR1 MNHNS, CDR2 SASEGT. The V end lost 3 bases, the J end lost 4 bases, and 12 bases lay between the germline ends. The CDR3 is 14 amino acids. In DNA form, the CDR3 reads TGTGCCAGCAGTGATAACCATCGGGGCACTGAAGCTTTCTTT. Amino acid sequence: CASSDNHRGTEAFF.

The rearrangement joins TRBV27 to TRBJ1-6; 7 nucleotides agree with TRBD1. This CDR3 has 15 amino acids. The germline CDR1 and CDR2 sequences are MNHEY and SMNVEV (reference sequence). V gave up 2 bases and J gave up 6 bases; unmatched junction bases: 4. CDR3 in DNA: TGTGCCAGCAGTTTAGTGGGGACAGTTAATTCACCCCTCCACTTT. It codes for CASSLVGTVNSPLHF.